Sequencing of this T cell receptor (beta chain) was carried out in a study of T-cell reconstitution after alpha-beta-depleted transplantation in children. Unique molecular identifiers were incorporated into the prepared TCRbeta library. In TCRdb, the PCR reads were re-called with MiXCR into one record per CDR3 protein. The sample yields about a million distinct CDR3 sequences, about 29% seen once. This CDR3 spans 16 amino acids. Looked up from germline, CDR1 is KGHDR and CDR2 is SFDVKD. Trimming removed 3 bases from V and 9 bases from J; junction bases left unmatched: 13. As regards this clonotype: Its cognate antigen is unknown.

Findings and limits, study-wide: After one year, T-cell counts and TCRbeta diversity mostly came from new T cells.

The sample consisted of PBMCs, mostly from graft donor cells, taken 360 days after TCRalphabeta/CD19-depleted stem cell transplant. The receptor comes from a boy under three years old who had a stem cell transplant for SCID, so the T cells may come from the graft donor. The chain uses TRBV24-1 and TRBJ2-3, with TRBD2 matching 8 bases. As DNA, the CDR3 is TGTGCCACCAGTGATCCAAGCGGGGGCCGGTCGGCGACGCAGTATTTT. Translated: CATSDPSGGRSATQYF.